Each of the 30 T cell receptor beta chains below was sequenced from the same sample in a study of cytomegalovirus exposure and HLA in healthy donors. PCR was performed using 60 Vbeta and 13 Jbeta primers. Clones were sequenced by immunoSEQ multiplex PCR, and TCRdb holds only the in-frame ones, with some missing. The sample lists roughly 150,000 clones, about 76% occurring once. The sample taken for sequencing was PBMCs. Source of these receptors: a woman under 30 in good health and CMV-seropositive.

This clone has a handful of counts. V is TRBV9 and J is TRBJ1-1; D perhaps matches TRBD1 (6 bases). Germline V lookup: CDR1 SGDLS, CDR2 YYNGEE. Trimming left V 1 base short and J 1 base short, with 11 bases between. The CDR3 sequence is 15 residues long. The CDR3 sequence is CASSVRGWGNTEAFF. In DNA, the CDR3 is TGTGCCAGCAGCGTAAGGGGGTGGGGGAACACTGAAGCTTTCTTT. The whole variable domain, remainder taken from reference TRBV9 and TRBJ1-1, is DSGVTQTPKHLITATGQRVTLRCSPRSGDLSVYWYQQSLDQGLQFLIQYYNGEERAKGNILERFSAQQFPDLHSELNLSSLELGDSALYFCASSVRGWGNTEAFFGQGTRLTVV.

The chain combines TRBV2 with TRBJ1-5; tentative D call: TRBD1 (6 bases). The germline V gene encodes CDR1 SNHLY and CDR2 FYNNEI. The CDR3 runs 15 residues. V lost 6 bases and J 2 bases, leaving 14 bases between the germline ends. The chain's CDR3 is CASSDNTGRNQPQHF. The CDR3 DNA sequence: TGTGCCAGCAGCGACAACACAGGGCGCAATCAGCCCCAGCATTTT.

The chain links TRBV5-5 to TRBJ2-2, with 9 nucleotides matching TRBD1. The germline CDR1 and CDR2 sequences are SGHKS and YYEKEE (reference sequence). The CDR3 has 16 amino acids. The junction had 10 bases not matched to a gene; V was cut back by 4 bases and J by 6 bases. Written as DNA, the CDR3 is TGTGCCAGCAGCGCGGGGGACAGGGTGCCTTCCGGGGAGCTGTTTTTT. This codes for CASSAGDRVPSGELFF.

The chain couples TRBV19 to TRBJ2-6, with D maybe TRBD2 (6 bases). Trimming left V 3 bases short and J 4 bases short, with 13 bases between. Germline V lookup: CDR1 LNHDA, CDR2 SQIVND (reference sequence). This CDR3 contains 16 residues. The CDR3 spells CASSIFGGAGANVLTF. In DNA, the CDR3 is TGTGCCAGTAGTATTTTCGGGGGAGCCGGGGCCAACGTCCTGACTTTC.

This clone has a handful of counts. The CDR3 spells CASSLGVAGGDGYTF. For the CDR3, the DNA is TGTGCCAGCAGCTTAGGGGTTGCCGGCGGCGATGGCTACACCTTC. V and J are TRBV7-2 and TRBJ1-2, with D hard to call. The germline V gene has CDR1 SGHTA and CDR2 FQGNSA. The CDR3 covers 15 residues. V was pared by 1 base and J by 6 bases, with 15 bases between.

This clone was seen only once. The chain uses TRBV27 and TRBJ1-6; 8 nucleotides agree with TRBD1. V shed 4 bases and J 14 bases; nucleotides not matched to a gene: 13. The CDR3 covers 15 residues. Germline V gives CDR1 MNHEY, CDR2 SMNVEV (reference sequence). The CDR3 nucleotides read TGTGCCAGCAGTTCCACCGGGACAGGCCTTAAGGCCCTCCACTTT. Residues: CASSSTGTGLKALHF.

The chain couples TRBV27 to TRBJ1-2; 7 bases match TRBD1. V dropped 6 bases and J dropped 4; count of bases not matched to a gene: 5. The germline V gene encodes CDR1 MNHEY and CDR2 SMNVEV (reference sequence). The CDR3 totals 13 residues. The DNA for the CDR3 is TGTGCCAGCAGACGCACAGGGGTCTATGGCTACACCTTC. It encodes CASRRTGVYGYTF.

The chain has TRBV6-1 and TRBJ1-6, with TRBD1 matching 7 bases. This CDR3 has 14 amino acids. Germline V gene sequence: CDR1 MNHNS, CDR2 SASEGT. V was clipped by 6 bases and J by 9 bases; unmatched bases: 8. The CDR3 here is CASSQGVDGSPLHF. CDR3 in DNA: TGTGCCAGCAGCCAGGGGGTCGACGGTTCACCCCTCCACTTT.

This clone was seen a few times. V gene TRBV29-1 combines with J gene TRBJ2-1, with D perhaps matching TRBD1 (5 bases). The V gene's germline CDR1 is SQVTM and CDR2 ANQGSEA. The V and J ends lost 7 bases and 5 bases respectively, with 12 bases between them. This CDR3 is 12 amino acids long. The CDR3 is CSAGDSHNEQFF. DNA for the CDR3: TGCAGCGCCGGCGACAGCCACAATGAGCAGTTCTTC.

This clone occurred a few times. V usage is TRBV5-1 and J usage is TRBJ2-5; TRBD2 matches 9 bases. The CDR3 length is 15 residues. The J segment lost 8 bases and the V segment lost 3 bases, leaving 11 bases of the junction unmatched. The germline gives CDR1 SGHRS, CDR2 YFSETQ. As DNA, the CDR3 is TGCGCCAGCAGCTCAGGGCCGGGACTAGCTACAACCCAGTACTTC. It is translated as CASSSGPGLATTQYF.

This rearrangement joins TRBV6-6 to TRBJ1-2, with TRBD1 identical over 8 bases. J was trimmed by 2 bases and V by 10 bases; bases with no gene match: 12. Per germline, CDR1 MNHNY and CDR2 SVGAGI (reference sequence). This CDR3 has 15 amino acids. The CDR3 reads CAISKGTGGNYGYTF. The CDR3 DNA sequence: TGTGCCATTTCAAAAGGGACAGGAGGGAACTATGGCTACACCTTC.

J is TRBJ1-1 and V is TRBV19, with 7 bases identical to TRBD1. The length of the CDR3 is 12 residues. Germline CDR1 and CDR2: LNHDA and SQIVND (reference sequence). The J segment lost 4 bases and the V segment lost 8 bases, leaving 4 bases of the junction unmatched. Written as DNA, the CDR3 is TGTGCCAGTTCCCGACAGGGCACTGAAGCTTTCTTT. Amino acids: CASSRQGTEAFF.

The chain combines TRBV14 with TRBJ1-1; no firm D call. The CDR3 has 12 residues. Germline V gene sequence: CDR1 SGHDN, CDR2 FVKESK. Trimming took 9 bases from V and 1 from J, leaving 9 bases between them. This CDR3 is CARFPRNTEAFF. The DNA of the CDR3 is TGTGCCAGATTCCCCAGGAACACTGAAGCTTTCTTT.

The chain uses TRBV6-5 and TRBJ2-2; 9 bases line up with TRBD1. Germline V gene data show CDR1 as MNHEY and CDR2 as SVGAGI. V trimming: 4 bases; J trimming: 6 bases; junction bases outside the gene matches: 6. The CDR3 is 15 amino acids. The CDR3 reads CASSFGTGGPGELFF. CDR3 nucleotides: TGTGCCAGCAGTTTCGGAACAGGGGGCCCCGGGGAGCTGTTTTTT.

This chain links TRBV2 with TRBJ1-1; TRBD1 might be the D (6 bases). The germline V and J ends were trimmed by 6 bases and 4 bases, with 9 bases remaining between them. This CDR3 spans 12 amino acids. Germline CDR1 reads SNHLY; CDR2 reads FYNNEI. As DNA, the CDR3 is TGTGCCAGCAGACAACAGGGCACTGAAGCTTTCTTT. Translating gives CASRQQGTEAFF.

The rearrangement joins TRBV19 to TRBJ1-3, with no clear D. The germline CDR1 and CDR2 sequences are LNHDA and SQIVND (reference sequence). Trimming took off 3 bases at V and 0 bases at J, with 6 bases between the two ends. This CDR3 comprises 14 residues. CDR3 residues: CASSMTSSGNTIYF. CDR3 coding DNA: TGTGCCAGTAGTATGACTAGCTCTGGAAACACCATATATTTT.

The V and J genes are TRBV27 and TRBJ1-2; TRBD1 agrees at 7 bases. This CDR3 contains 16 residues. Per the germline V gene, CDR1 is MNHEY and CDR2 is SMNVEV (reference sequence). V gave up 1 base and J gave up 4 bases; unmatched junction bases: 9. The CDR3 loop reads CASSLLAGDRFYGYTF. The CDR3 DNA reads as TGTGCCAGCAGTTTATTAGCAGGGGACAGATTCTATGGCTACACCTTC.

This clone came up a few times. The rearrangement joins TRBV4-2 to TRBJ1-3; D gene unclear. Trimming shortened V by 1 base and J by 4 bases, and 14 bases separated the two germline ends. Germline loops: CDR1 LGHNA, CDR2 YNFKEQ. The CDR3 consists of 16 residues. The DNA for the CDR3 is TGTGCCAGCAGCCAAGTCAGTCCCGGGTCCGGAAACACCATATATTTT. Amino acids: CASSQVSPGSGNTIYF.

The rearrangement joins TRBV5-1 to TRBJ1-1; possibly TRBD1 for D (5 bases). This CDR3 is built from 15 residues. V lost 1 base and J lost 2, with 12 bases in between. Germline V gene lookup returns CDR1 SGHRS and CDR2 YFSETQ. The CDR3 DNA is TGCGCCAGCAGCTTGCTCATCGACAGAAACACTGAAGCTTTCTTT. Encoded protein: CASSLLIDRNTEAFF.

The CDR3 here is CATTGGYLSSEKLFF. The CDR3 bases are TGTGCCACCACAGGGGGCTATCTGAGTAGTGAAAAACTGTTTTTT. V is TRBV19 and J is TRBJ1-4; 9 bases are shared with TRBD1. The CDR3 loop spans 15 amino acids. Germline assignment: CDR1 LNHDA and CDR2 SQIVND (reference sequence). V dropped 10 bases and J dropped 7; count of bases not matched to a gene: 13.

The gene calls are TRBV30 and TRBJ2-3, with a weak D call TRBD1 (6 bases). V dropped 1 base and J dropped 0 bases, with 11 bases sitting between them. The CDR3 has 15 amino acids. CDR1 and CDR2 (germline): GTSNPN, SVGIG (reference sequence). CDR3 in DNA: TGTGCCTGGAGTGGCGACAGGCCTAGCACAGATACGCAGTATTTT. It yields the protein CAWSGDRPSTDTQYF.

This clone was counted only a few times. The CDR3: CASSYGTSGATDTQYF. DNA of the CDR3: TGTGCCAGCAGCTACGGGACTAGCGGGGCTACAGATACGCAGTATTTT. V is TRBV7-3 and J is TRBJ2-3; the match to TRBD2 covers 13 bases. CDR1 is SGHTA, CDR2 FQGTGA, per germline. This CDR3 region has 16 residues. J was trimmed by 3 bases and V by 4 bases; bases with no gene match: 4.

This rearrangement joins TRBV6-1 to TRBJ1-1; TRBD1 might be the D (5 bases). The length of the CDR3 is 14 residues. V was trimmed by 7 bases and J by 2 bases, leaving 14 bases between them. CDR1 and CDR2 from the germline V gene are MNHNS and SASEGT. Here the CDR3 DNA reads TGTGCCAGCATGCCAGGGTGGCAAAACACTGAAGCTTTCTTT. Translation: CASMPGWQNTEAFF.

The rearrangement uses TRBV28 and TRBJ1-3; D unclear. Trimming pared 5 bases from V and 1 base from J, leaving 9 bases between. The CDR3 has 14 amino acids. Germline V lookup: CDR1 MDHEN, CDR2 SYDVKM. The CDR3, as DNA: TGTGCCAGCAGTCCCCCGGGATCTGGAAACACCATATATTTT. Translated, it gives CASSPPGSGNTIYF.

The chain joins TRBV19 to TRBJ2-3, with D tentatively TRBD2 (5 bases). Looked up from germline, CDR1 is LNHDA and CDR2 is SQIVND (reference sequence). The CDR3 consists of 15 residues. Trimming stripped 3 bases from V and 1 base from J, with 11 bases between. CDR3 sequence reads: CASSMGELGTDTQYF. The CDR3 DNA reads as TGTGCCAGTAGTATGGGAGAACTCGGCACAGATACGCAGTATTTT.

The sample holds a few counts of this clone. This rearrangement joins TRBV19 to TRBJ2-7; TRBD2 might be the D (6 bases). Trimming stripped 7 bases from V and 7 bases from J, with 29 bases between. This CDR3 is 17 amino acids long. Per the germline V gene, CDR1 is LNHDA and CDR2 is SQIVND (reference sequence). CDR3 nucleotide sequence: TGTGCCAGTAAGCCCCCACTCACACCCCGACGAGGAGGGGAGCAGTACTTC. Its protein product is CASKPPLTPRRGGEQYF. The whole variable domain, filled in from reference TRBV19 and TRBJ2-7, reads DGGITQSPKYLFRKEGQNVTLSCEQNLNHDAMYWYRQDPGQGLRLIYYSQIVNDFQKGDIAEGYSVSREKKESFPLTVTSAQKNPTAFYLCASKPPLTPRRGGEQYFGPGTRLTVT.

This clone was seen a single time. V gene TRBV7-9 combines with J gene TRBJ1-4; D is possibly TRBD1 (6 bases). Trimming cost V 6 bases and J 4 bases, with 15 bases left between them. This CDR3 has 15 residues. Germline loops: CDR1 SEHNR, CDR2 FQNEAQ (reference sequence). CDR3 in DNA: TGTGCCAGCAGTCAATCAGGGGCGGGTAATGAAAAACTGTTTTTT. Protein sequence: CASSQSGAGNEKLFF.

The chain links TRBV19 to TRBJ2-3; 7 nucleotides align to TRBD1. The V gene end was trimmed by 5 bases and the J gene end by 0 bases; junction bases not matched to a gene: 2. The CDR3 contains 14 residues. Looked up from germline, CDR1 is LNHDA and CDR2 is SQIVND (reference sequence). The CDR3 DNA reads as TGTGCCAGTAGTGGGACAGTTAGCACAGATACGCAGTATTTT. Residues: CASSGTVSTDTQYF.

J is TRBJ2-5 and V is TRBV4-3, with a possible D match to TRBD1 (5 bases). The V end lost 0 bases, the J end lost 4 bases, and 12 bases lay between the germline ends. The CDR3 sequence is 15 residues long. Germline lookup yields CDR1 LGHNA and CDR2 YSLEER. CDR3 DNA: TGCGCCAGCAGCCAAGAAGGGGAAAGGGGAGAGACCCAGTACTTC. Amino acid sequence: CASSQEGERGETQYF.

The sample holds one count of this clone. V is TRBV19 and J is TRBJ2-5; 8 nucleotides line up with TRBD1. This CDR3 spans 14 amino acids. Germline assignment: CDR1 LNHDA and CDR2 SQIVND (reference sequence). Trimming cost V 5 bases and J 5 bases; bases outside gene matches: 7. The CDR3 loop is CASSPGTGRETQYF. CDR3 DNA sequence: TGTGCCAGTAGTCCAGGGACAGGTCGGGAGACCCAGTACTTC.